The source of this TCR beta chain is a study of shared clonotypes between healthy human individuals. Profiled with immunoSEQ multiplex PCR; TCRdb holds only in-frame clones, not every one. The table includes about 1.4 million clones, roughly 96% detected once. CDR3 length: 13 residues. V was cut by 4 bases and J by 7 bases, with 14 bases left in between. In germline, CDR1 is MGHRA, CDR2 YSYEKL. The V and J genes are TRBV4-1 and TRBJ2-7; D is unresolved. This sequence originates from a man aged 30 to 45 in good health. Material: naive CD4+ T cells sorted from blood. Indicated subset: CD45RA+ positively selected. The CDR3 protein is CASSLSVGLEQYF. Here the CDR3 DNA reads TGCGCCAGCAGCCTCTCCGTGGGCCTGGAGCAGTACTTC.